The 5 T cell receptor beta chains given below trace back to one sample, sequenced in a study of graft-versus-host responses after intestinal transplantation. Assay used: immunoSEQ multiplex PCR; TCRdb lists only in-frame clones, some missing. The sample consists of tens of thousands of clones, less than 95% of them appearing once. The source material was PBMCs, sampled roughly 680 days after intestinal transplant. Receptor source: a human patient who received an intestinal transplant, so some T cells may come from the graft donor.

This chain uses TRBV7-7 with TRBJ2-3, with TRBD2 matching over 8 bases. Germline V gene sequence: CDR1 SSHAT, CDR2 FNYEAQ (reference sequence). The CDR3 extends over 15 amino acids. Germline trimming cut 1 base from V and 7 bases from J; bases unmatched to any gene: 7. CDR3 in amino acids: CASSLGYGGAYTQYF. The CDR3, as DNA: TGTGCCAGCAGCTTAGGGTACGGGGGGGCTTATACGCAGTATTTT.

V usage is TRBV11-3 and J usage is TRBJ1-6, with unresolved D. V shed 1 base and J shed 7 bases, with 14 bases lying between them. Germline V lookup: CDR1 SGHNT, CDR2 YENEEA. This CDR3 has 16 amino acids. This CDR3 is CASSLAGGLKNSPLHF. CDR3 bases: TGTGCCAGCAGCTTAGCTGGCGGGCTGAAAAATTCACCCCTCCACTTT.

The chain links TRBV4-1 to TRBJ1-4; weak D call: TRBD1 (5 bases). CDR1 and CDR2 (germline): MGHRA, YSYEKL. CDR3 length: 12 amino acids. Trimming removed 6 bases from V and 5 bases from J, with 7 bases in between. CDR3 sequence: CASRGENEKLFF. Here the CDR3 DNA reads TGCGCCAGCAGGGGGGAGAATGAAAAACTGTTTTTT.

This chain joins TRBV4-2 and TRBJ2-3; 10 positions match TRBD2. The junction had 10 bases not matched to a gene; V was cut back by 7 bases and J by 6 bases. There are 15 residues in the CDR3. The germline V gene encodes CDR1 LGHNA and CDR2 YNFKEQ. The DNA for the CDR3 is TGTGCCAGCACAGCGGGGGGGCTTCCGAGGGATACGCAGTATTTT. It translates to CASTAGGLPRDTQYF.

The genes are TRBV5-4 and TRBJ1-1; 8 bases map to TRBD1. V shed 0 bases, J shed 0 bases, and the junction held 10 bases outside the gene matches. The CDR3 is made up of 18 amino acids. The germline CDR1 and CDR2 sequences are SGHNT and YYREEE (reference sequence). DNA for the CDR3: TGTGCCAGCAGCTTGGGGACGGGACAGGACACCATGAACACTGAAGCTTTCTTT. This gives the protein CASSLGTGQDTMNTEAFF. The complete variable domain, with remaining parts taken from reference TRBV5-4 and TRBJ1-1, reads ETGVTQSPTHLIKTRGQQVTLRCSSQSGHNTVSWYQQALGQGPQFIFQYYREEENGRGNFPPRFSGLQFPNYSSELNVNALELDDSALYLCASSLGTGQDTMNTEAFFGQGTRLTVV.